The entry below describes one T cell receptor (beta chain). Antigen: not known. The data were taken from a study of cytomegalovirus exposure and HLA in healthy donors. Only in-frame clones appear in the TCRdb table, and some are missing; sequencing was by immunoSEQ multiplex PCR. The sample carries some 56,000 clones, around 93% recorded once. V shed 2 bases, J shed 4 bases, and the junction held 1 base outside the gene matches. Germline V gene lookup returns CDR1 MNHEY and CDR2 SMNVEV (reference sequence). There are 13 residues in the CDR3. Study results and limitations: The study labeled about 160 TCR beta chains cytomegalovirus-associated. According to a subsequent analysis, TCR clusters identified in the first cohort showed a tendency to co-occur across the 100 to 150 validation repertoires. Researchers reported that three CMV-associated chains were confirmed in vitro as CMV antigen-specific.

V and J are TRBV27 and TRBJ1-1, with 7 bases lining up with TRBD1. The receptor's source is a woman aged 18-35 years in good health and CMV-seropositive. Specimen: PBMCs. The CDR3 reads CASSLQGGTEAFF. For the CDR3, the DNA is TGTGCCAGCAGTTTACAGGGGGGCACTGAAGCTTTCTTT.